The rows below give T cell receptor beta chains drawn from one sample of a study of blood T cell repertoires in COVID-19. The protocol was immunoSEQ multiplex PCR, while the TCRdb copy is restricted to in-frame clones and leaves out a portion. Of about 64,000 clones listed, 78% are singletons. The sample taken for sequencing was peripheral blood. Source of these receptors: a man in his sixties with COVID-19, enrolled during active disease. Both conserved end residues are part of each CDR3. A D gene is named only where the DNA matches it firmly. For some rows the clone size is stated as once, few or many, or as a class when expanded; others skip it.

d_call	v_call	clone_size	j_call	cdr3_aa	cdr3_nt
TRBD2	TRBV14	once	TRBJ2-7	CASSQAGGLLYEQYF	TGTGCCAGCAGCCAAGCGGGGGGACTACTCTACGAGCAGTACTTC
-	TRBV11-2	-	TRBJ2-3	CASSFPGNTDTQYF	TGTGCCAGCAGCTTCCCAGGGAACACAGATACGCAGTATTTT
-	TRBV7-2	-	TRBJ1-5	CASSLVLTGNQPQHF	TGTGCCAGCAGCTTAGTGTTGACTGGCAATCAGCCCCAGCATTTT
-	TRBV13	-	TRBJ2-2	CASSFGGSNTGELFF	TGTGCCAGCAGCTTTGGAGGATCGAACACCGGGGAGCTGTTTTTT
TRBD2	TRBV5-4	-	TRBJ2-1	CASSPYRGGFNEQFF	TGTGCCAGCAGCCCCTATCGGGGGGGGTTCAATGAGCAGTTCTTC
TRBD1	TRBV2	-	TRBJ2-7	CASSLDRATDYEQYF	TGTGCCAGCAGCCTGGACAGGGCAACCGACTACGAGCAGTACTTC
-	TRBV6-5	-	TRBJ1-4	CASSYSYGINEKLFF	TGTGCCAGCAGTTACTCGTACGGGATTAATGAAAAACTGTTTTTT
TRBD1	TRBV4-2	-	TRBJ1-2	CASSQSTGVYGYTF	TGTGCCAGCAGCCAATCCACAGGGGTATATGGCTACACCTTC
TRBD2	TRBV29-1	-	TRBJ2-7	CSVGLAGTYEQYF	TGCAGCGTTGGTCTAGCGGGGACCTACGAGCAGTACTTC
-	TRBV6-1	-	TRBJ1-2	CASSERGAHGYTF	TGTGCCAGCAGTGAAAGGGGCGCCCATGGCTACACCTTC
-	TRBV12-5	-	TRBJ2-3	CASGLRQVRGADTQYF	TGTGCTAGTGGTTTGAGACAGGTTAGGGGCGCAGATACGCAGTATTTT
TRBD1	TRBV5-1	-	TRBJ2-5	CASSLVTGGRETQYF	TGCGCCAGCAGCTTGGTGACAGGGGGTCGAGAGACCCAGTACTTC
TRBD1	TRBV5-4	-	TRBJ2-3	CASSFPGQPTDTQYF	TGTGCCAGCAGCTTTCCGGGACAGCCCACAGATACGCAGTATTTT
-	TRBV5-4	-	TRBJ2-7	CASSEGVGNYEQYF	TGTGCCAGCAGTGAGGGCGTTGGAAACTACGAGCAGTACTTC
TRBD1	TRBV6-5	-	TRBJ2-7	CASSRDRGASYEQYF	TGTGCCAGCAGTCGCGACAGGGGAGCCTCCTACGAGCAGTACTTC
-	TRBV10-2	once	TRBJ2-5	CAIRSGETQYF	TGCGCCATTAGGTCAGGGGAGACCCAGTACTTC
-	TRBV28	-	TRBJ1-2	CASSLNRQGGYTF	TGTGCCAGCAGTTTAAACAGGCAAGGGGGCTACACCTTC
-	TRBV5-6	-	TRBJ2-7	CASSLRSRGGNAYEQYF	TGTGCCAGCAGCTTGAGGAGCAGAGGCGGAAATGCCTACGAGCAGTACTTC
-	TRBV29-1	once	TRBJ1-1	CSVGRGGEAFF	TGCAGCGTTGGACGGGGGGGTGAAGCTTTCTTT
TRBD1	TRBV30	-	TRBJ1-1	CAWKDRANTEAFF	TGTGCCTGGAAAGACAGGGCCAACACTGAAGCTTTCTTT
-	TRBV7-2	-	TRBJ2-1	CASSLGSIYNEQFF	TGTGCCAGCAGCTTAGGCAGTATTTACAATGAGCAGTTCTTC
-	TRBV2	-	TRBJ2-1	CASTITGNPYNEQFF	TGTGCCAGCACCATTACAGGGAACCCCTACAATGAGCAGTTCTTC
-	TRBV7-2	-	TRBJ2-3	CASSFTLGDTQYF	TGTGCCAGCAGCTTTACCCTAGGTGATACGCAGTATTTT
TRBD1	TRBV30	-	TRBJ2-7	CAWSATRQGFYEQYF	TGTGCCTGGAGTGCGACGAGACAGGGATTCTACGAGCAGTACTTC
TRBD2	TRBV4-1	-	TRBJ2-1	CASSQDLGGRAGEQFF	TGCGCCAGCAGCCAAGATCTGGGCGGGAGGGCCGGAGAGCAGTTCTTC
TRBD1	TRBV19	few	TRBJ1-5	CASAHRGSQPQHF	TGTGCCAGTGCCCACAGGGGAAGTCAGCCCCAGCATTTT
TRBD1	TRBV6-2/TRBV6-3	-	TRBJ2-3	CASSYYSSTGGRDTDTQYF	TGTGCCAGCAGTTACTATTCCTCGACAGGGGGCCGGGACACAGATACGCAGTATTTT
TRBD2	TRBV6-5	-	TRBJ2-5	CASSPGLAAIMTQYF	TGTGCCAGCAGCCCGGGACTAGCGGCGATTATGACCCAGTACTTC
-	TRBV30	-	TRBJ1-6	CAWSPSHSPLHF	TGTGCCTGGAGCCCCTCCCATTCACCCCTCCACTTT
-	TRBV5-1	-	TRBJ2-5	CASSLAKETQYF	TGCGCCAGCAGCTTGGCTAAAGAGACCCAGTACTTC
TRBD1	TRBV5-1	-	TRBJ2-5	CASSLATGSVWETQYF	TGCGCCAGCAGCTTGGCGACAGGGTCAGTCTGGGAGACCCAGTACTTC
-	TRBV5-4	-	TRBJ2-7	CASSSRTHTYEQYF	TGTGCCAGCAGTTCTCGGACTCATACCTACGAGCAGTACTTC
-	TRBV21-1	-	TRBJ2-7	CASSKEGAGEVRNEQYF	TGTGCCAGCAGCAAAGAGGGGGCCGGGGAGGTTCGTAACGAGCAGTACTTC
TRBD1	TRBV5-1	-	TRBJ1-1	CASSIPGQGTEAFF	TGCGCCAGCAGCATTCCGGGACAGGGCACTGAAGCTTTCTTT
TRBD1	TRBV6-5	-	TRBJ2-7	CASRTPGQGSEQYF	TGTGCCAGCAGGACGCCGGGACAGGGATCCGAGCAGTACTTC
TRBD1	TRBV6-4	-	TRBJ1-1	CASRSQGGGTEAFF	TGTGCCAGCAGATCACAAGGGGGCGGAACTGAAGCTTTCTTT
-	TRBV6-6	few	TRBJ2-6	CASSRKTGTYSGANVLTF	TGTGCCAGCAGCCGAAAGACAGGTACCTACTCTGGGGCCAACGTCCTGACTTTC
-	TRBV21-1	-	TRBJ2-3	CASSRTGRGTDTQYF	TGTGCCAGCAGCAGAACAGGGCGGGGCACAGATACGCAGTATTTT
TRBD2	TRBV9	few	TRBJ2-2	CASSQNLAGGNTGELFF	TGTGCCAGCAGTCAAAACCTAGCGGGAGGGAACACCGGGGAGCTGTTTTTT
-	TRBV4-2	-	TRBJ2-2	CASSHSRASTGELFF	TGTGCCAGCAGCCACTCTAGAGCGAGCACCGGGGAGCTGTTTTTT
TRBD1	TRBV2	-	TRBJ1-1	CASSEDRDYEAFF	TGTGCCAGCAGCGAAGACAGGGACTATGAAGCTTTCTTT
TRBD2	TRBV30	once	TRBJ2-1	CAWITGTSGYNEQFF	TGTGCCTGGATAACCGGGACTAGCGGATACAATGAGCAGTTCTTC
-	TRBV4-2	-	TRBJ2-2	CASSQDTILNTGELFF	TGTGCCAGCAGCCAGGACACCATACTGAACACCGGGGAGCTGTTTTTT
TRBD1	TRBV7-9	-	TRBJ1-5	CASTYGQGEKPQHF	TGTGCCAGCACCTATGGACAGGGAGAGAAACCCCAGCATTTT
-	TRBV2	once	TRBJ2-7	CASSVSGAAAWEQYF	TGTGCCAGCAGTGTTAGTGGGGCCGCCGCCTGGGAGCAGTACTTC
-	TRBV4-1	-	TRBJ1-5	CASSGGGGQPQHF	TGCGCCAGCAGCGGTGGGGGAGGTCAGCCCCAGCATTTT
TRBD2	TRBV6-6	-	TRBJ2-5	CASSSSGRGETQYF	TGTGCCAGCAGTTCTAGCGGGAGGGGGGAGACCCAGTACTTC
-	TRBV4-2	-	TRBJ1-5	CASSQSSNQPQHF	TGTGCCAGCAGCCAGAGTAGCAATCAGCCCCAGCATTTT
TRBD1	TRBV24-1	-	TRBJ2-2	CATTGTGDTGELFF	TGTGCCACAACCGGGACAGGGGACACCGGGGAGCTGTTTTTT
-	TRBV27	-	TRBJ2-5	CASSFSWAGFRETQYF	TGTGCCAGCAGTTTCAGTTGGGCGGGGTTTAGGGAGACCCAGTACTTC
-	TRBV6-4	-	TRBJ2-5	CASSAQMGPQETQYF	TGTGCCAGCAGTGCCCAAATGGGGCCTCAAGAGACCCAGTACTTC
TRBD1	TRBV2	-	TRBJ2-2	CAAASGGGSGELFF	TGTGCCGCCGCTTCAGGGGGTGGATCCGGGGAGCTGTTTTTT
-	TRBV3-1/TRBV3-2	-	TRBJ2-4	CASSRPDTGIQYF	TGTGCCAGCAGCCGACCGGACACTGGCATTCAGTACTTC